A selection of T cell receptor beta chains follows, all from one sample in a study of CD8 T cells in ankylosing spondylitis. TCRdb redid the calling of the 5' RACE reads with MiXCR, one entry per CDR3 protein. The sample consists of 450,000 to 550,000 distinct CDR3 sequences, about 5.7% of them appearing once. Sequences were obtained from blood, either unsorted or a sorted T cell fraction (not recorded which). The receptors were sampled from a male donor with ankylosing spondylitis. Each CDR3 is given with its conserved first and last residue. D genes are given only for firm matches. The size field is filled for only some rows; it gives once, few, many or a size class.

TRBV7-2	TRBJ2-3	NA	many	TGTGCCAGCAGCTTAGACGGCAGGAGCACAGATACGCAGTATTTT	CASSLDGRSTDTQYF
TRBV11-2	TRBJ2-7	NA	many	TGTGCCAGCAGCTTCTCGACCGGCGCTGGCGAGCAGTACTTC	CASSFSTGAGEQYF
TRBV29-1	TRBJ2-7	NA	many	TGCAGCGTTGTGCAGAGAGCCTACGAGCAGTACTTC	CSVVQRAYEQYF
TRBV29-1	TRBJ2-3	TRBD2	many	TGCAGCGTCGTTTTGGGGGCGGGAGGCCCCACAGATACGCAGTATTTT	CSVVLGAGGPTDTQYF
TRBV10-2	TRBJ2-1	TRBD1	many	TGCGCCAGCAGCTCCCAGGGGGCAAGGGTATGGTCCTACAATGAGCAGTTCTTC	CASSSQGARVWSYNEQFF
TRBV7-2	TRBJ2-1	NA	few	TGTGCCAGCAGCTTAAAGGGGCAGGGGAAAGACAATGAGCAGTTCTTC	CASSLKGQGKDNEQFF
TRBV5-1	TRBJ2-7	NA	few	TGCGCCAGCAGGGAGATAGTTACCTCCTACGAGCAGTACTTC	CASREIVTSYEQYF
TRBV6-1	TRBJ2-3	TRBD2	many	TGTGCCAGCAGGCTGACTAGCGGGGGGGCAGATACGCAGTATTTT	CASRLTSGGADTQYF
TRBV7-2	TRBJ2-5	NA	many	TGTGCCAGCAGCTTAACGAGGATAGAAGAGACCCAGTACTTC	CASSLTRIEETQYF
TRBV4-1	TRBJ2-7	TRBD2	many	TGCGCCAGCGGTTGGGCGGCTAGCGGGACCTACGAGCAGTACTTC	CASGWAASGTYEQYF
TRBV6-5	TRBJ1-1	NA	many	TGTGCCAGCAGTTACTCGGAGGGGCCCGAAGCTTTCTTT	CASSYSEGPEAFF
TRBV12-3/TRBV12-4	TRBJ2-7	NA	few	TGTGCCAGCAGTCCCCATAGCGGCCTCTACGAGCAGTACTTC	CASSPHSGLYEQYF
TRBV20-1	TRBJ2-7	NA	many	TGCAGTGCTAGAGAGACAGCCTACGAGCAGTACTTC	CSARETAYEQYF
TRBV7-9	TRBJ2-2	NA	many	TGTGCCAGCAGCCGGACCGACAGGCCTCCCACCGGGGAGCTGTTTTTT	CASSRTDRPPTGELFF
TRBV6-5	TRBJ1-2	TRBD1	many	TGTGCCAGCAGTTACGGACAGGGTGGGGCTAAGCTCTATGGCTACACCTTC	CASSYGQGGAKLYGYTF
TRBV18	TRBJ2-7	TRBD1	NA	TGTGCCAGCTCCTCCGGGACAGTTGTATACGAGCAGTACTTC	CASSSGTVVYEQYF
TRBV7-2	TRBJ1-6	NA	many	TGTGCCAGCAGTATACTAGAGCGGTCACCCCTCCACTTT	CASSILERSPLHF
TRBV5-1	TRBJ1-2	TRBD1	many	TGCGCCAGCAGCTTTACAGGGGTCCCTAACTATGGCTACACCTTC	CASSFTGVPNYGYTF
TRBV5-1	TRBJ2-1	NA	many	TGCGCCAGCAGAGGTAAGGACAGCTACAATGAGCAGTTCTTC	CASRGKDSYNEQFF
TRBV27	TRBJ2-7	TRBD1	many	TGTGCCAGCAGTTTCAAGACAGGGCCCCTAAGGCAACAGTACTTC	CASSFKTGPLRQQYF
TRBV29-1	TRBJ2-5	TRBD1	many	TGCAGCGTTGGGGGACAGTTTCAATCTCGGAAGACCCAGTACTTC	CSVGGQFQSRKTQYF
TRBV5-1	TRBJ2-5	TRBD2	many	TGCGCCAGCAGACCTCTAGCGGGAGTGGGAGAGACCCAGTACTTC	CASRPLAGVGETQYF
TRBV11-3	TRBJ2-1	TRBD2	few	TGTGCCAGCAGCTTACGGGCTAGCGGGAGGGGGAATGAGCAGTTCTTC	CASSLRASGRGNEQFF
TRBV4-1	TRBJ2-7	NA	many	TGCGCCAGCAGCCAAGAAGGTACACCGTCCTACGAGCAGTACTTC	CASSQEGTPSYEQYF
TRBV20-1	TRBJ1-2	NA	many	TGCAGTGCTAGAACTACAGCAGTCTATGGCTACACCTTC	CSARTTAVYGYTF
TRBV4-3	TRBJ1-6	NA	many	TGCGCCAGCAGCCAAGATGAGGGAAATCTAAACAATTCACCCCTCCACTTT	CASSQDEGNLNNSPLHF
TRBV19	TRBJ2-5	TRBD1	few	TGTGCCAGTAGGACCGGGACAGGGGGAGGAGAGACCCAGTACTTC	CASRTGTGGGETQYF
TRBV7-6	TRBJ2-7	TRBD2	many	TGTGCCAGCAGACAGGACCCGGGACTAGGAGCCTACGAGCAGTACTTC	CASRQDPGLGAYEQYF
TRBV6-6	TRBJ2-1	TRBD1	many	TGTGCCAGCAATACCGACAGGGTCAATGAGCAGTTCTTC	CASNTDRVNEQFF
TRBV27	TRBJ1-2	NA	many	TGTGCCAGCAGTTTTTCAGGGGCTCCAAACTATGGCTACACCTTC	CASSFSGAPNYGYTF
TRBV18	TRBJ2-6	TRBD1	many	TGTGCCAGCTCCCAGACAGGGGCTGGGGCCAACGTCCTGACTTTC	CASSQTGAGANVLTF
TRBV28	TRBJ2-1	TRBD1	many	TGTGCCAGCAGTTTATCGCCGAGACAGGGAACGAATGAGCAGTTCTTC	CASSLSPRQGTNEQFF
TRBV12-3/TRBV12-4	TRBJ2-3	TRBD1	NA	TGTGCCAGCAGTTTAGGACGGACAGGGGTCACGCAGTATTTT	CASSLGRTGVTQYF
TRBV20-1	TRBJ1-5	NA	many	TGCAGTGCTCCACTGTACGGATGGGGGCAGCAGCCCCAGCATTTT	CSAPLYGWGQQPQHF
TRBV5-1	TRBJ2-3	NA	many	TGCGCCAGCAGATCGGAACCCGCCGGCACAGATACGCAGTATTTT	CASRSEPAGTDTQYF
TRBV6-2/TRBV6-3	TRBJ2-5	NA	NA	TGTGCCAGCACCGCGAGGATCCGGGAGACCCAGTACTTC	CASTARIRETQYF
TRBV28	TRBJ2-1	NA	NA	TGTGCCAGCAGTCCACATCAGGGAACCTACAATGAGCAGTTCTTC	CASSPHQGTYNEQFF
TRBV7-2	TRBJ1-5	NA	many	TGTGCCAGCAGCTTAGTGGCGGTACAGCCCCAGCATTTT	CASSLVAVQPQHF
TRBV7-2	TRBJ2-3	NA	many	TGTGCCAGCAGCTTACTCGGTCCAGATACGCAGTATTTT	CASSLLGPDTQYF
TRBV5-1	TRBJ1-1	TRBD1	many	TGCGCCAGCAGCCTAAGACAGGGTACCACTGAAGCTTTCTTT	CASSLRQGTTEAFF
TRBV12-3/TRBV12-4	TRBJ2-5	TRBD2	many	TGTGCCAGCAGTCCAAGGTTGTCTAGCGGAAAAGAGACCCAGTACTTC	CASSPRLSSGKETQYF
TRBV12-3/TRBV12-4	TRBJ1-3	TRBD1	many	TGTGCCAGCAGTTTAGCGGGACAGGCTGGAAACACCATATATTTT	CASSLAGQAGNTIYF
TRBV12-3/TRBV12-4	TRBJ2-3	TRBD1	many	TGTGCCAGCCAGGGACAGACCACAGATACGCAGTATTTT	CASQGQTTDTQYF